Each of the 13 T cell receptor beta chains below was sequenced from the same sample in a study of OX40 agonist ivuxolimab in advanced cancers. TCRdb's copy holds only in-frame clones and misses some; the assay was immunoSEQ multiplex PCR. This repertoire shows about 71,000 clones, 94% found once; its top ten account for 15% to 19%. Sequencing was performed on CD4+ or CD8+ T cells sorted from blood, taken in a trial of the OX40 agonist ivuxolimab. The receptor set was obtained from an adult with an advanced solid tumor such as melanoma, head and neck, liver or kidney cancer.

There are a few counts of this clone. The rearrangement links TRBV7-9 to TRBJ1-2, with D uncertain. The length of the CDR3 is 15 residues. The germline CDR1 and CDR2 sequences are SEHNR and FQNEAQ (reference sequence). Deletions cut 1 base from V and 0 bases from J, with 9 bases between. This CDR3 is CASSLGSDSNYGYTF. The CDR3 bases are TGTGCCAGCAGCTTAGGGAGTGACTCTAACTATGGCTACACCTTC.

The chain uses TRBV6-1 and TRBJ1-5; D is possibly TRBD1 (5 bases). The V and J ends lost 0 bases and 1 base respectively, with 10 bases between them. CDR3 length equals 16 residues. CDR1 and CDR2 (germline): MNHNS, SASEGT. The CDR3 DNA follows: TGTGCCAGCAGTGAAGCGTGGGGGTTGAGCAATCAGCCCCAGCATTTT. It is translated as CASSEAWGLSNQPQHF.

The V call is TRBV11-3, the J call TRBJ2-3; the D is unclear. The CDR3 is 13 amino acids. Trimming removed 5 bases from V and 2 bases from J, with 8 bases in between. Germline V CDR1 and CDR2: SGHNT, YENEEA. The CDR3 loop is CASSNRNTDTQYF. CDR3 coding DNA: TGTGCCAGCAGCAACCGGAACACAGATACGCAGTATTTT.

Only one count was recorded for this clone. The chain recombines TRBV7-9 with TRBJ2-7, with 7 positions matching TRBD1. The trim removed 5 bases at V and 5 bases at J, leaving 3 bases unmatched. From germline, CDR1 is SEHNR and CDR2 FQNEAQ (reference sequence). The CDR3 runs to 12 residues. The CDR3 sequence is CASSPTGNEQYF. DNA of the CDR3: TGTGCCAGCAGCCCGACAGGGAACGAGCAGTACTTC.

The chain couples TRBV27 to TRBJ1-6; D remains unclear. V was clipped by 3 bases and J by 6 bases, with 12 bases between them. Germline values: CDR1 MNHEY, CDR2 SMNVEV (reference sequence). CDR3 size: 15 residues. CDR3: CASSFGPLGNSPLHF. Written as DNA, the CDR3 is TGTGCCAGCAGTTTTGGACCGCTTGGTAATTCACCCCTCCACTTT.

J is TRBJ2-7 and V is TRBV19; 8 bases fit TRBD2. Germline-derived CDR1 and CDR2 are LNHDA and SQIVND (reference sequence). Trimming at V came to 8 bases and at J to 5 bases, leaving 11 bases not matched to a gene. CDR3 length equals 14 residues. The CDR3 DNA follows: TGTGCCAGTCAACACTCGGGGGGGCGCAACGAGCAGTACTTC. Translation gives CASQHSGGRNEQYF.

The V and J genes are TRBV6-5 and TRBJ2-7, with a possible D match to TRBD2 (6 bases). This CDR3 is 14 amino acids long. V dropped 4 bases and J dropped 3 bases, with 13 bases sitting between them. Looked up from germline, CDR1 is MNHEY and CDR2 is SVGAGI. CDR3 sequence (DNA): TGTGCCAGCAGTTCTGCGGGATCTTTCTACGAGCAGTACTTC. It codes for CASSSAGSFYEQYF.

J is TRBJ1-4 and V is TRBV7-9; D ambiguous. V dropped 5 bases and J dropped 5 bases, with 9 bases sitting between them. Germline V gene lookup returns CDR1 SEHNR and CDR2 FQNEAQ (reference sequence). There are 13 residues in the CDR3. The CDR3 reads CASSPTPNEKLFF. The CDR3 DNA sequence: TGTGCCAGCAGCCCAACCCCCAATGAAAAACTGTTTTTT.

DNA of the CDR3: TGCGCCAGCAGCCACTTCGGGGGCGCGGACCCCACTGAAGCTTTCTTT. Amino acids: CASSHFGGADPTEAFF. J is TRBJ1-1 and V is TRBV5-1; D perhaps matches TRBD1 (6 bases). Germline values: CDR1 SGHRS, CDR2 YFSETQ. The CDR3 has 16 amino acids. Trimming pared 4 bases from V and 4 bases from J, leaving 20 bases between.

This chain links TRBV6-5 with TRBJ2-7; 10 bases agree with TRBD1. Germline V CDR1 and CDR2: MNHEY, SVGAGI. CDR3 length: 14 amino acids. V gave up 2 bases and J gave up 3 bases; unmatched junction bases: 1. CDR3 nucleotides: TGTGCCAGCAGTTACCGGACAGGGGGCTACGAGCAGTACTTC. It codes for CASSYRTGGYEQYF.

The rearrangement uses TRBV2 and TRBJ1-1; possibly TRBD1 for D (6 bases). CDR1 and CDR2 (germline): SNHLY, FYNNEI. The V end was cut by 7 bases, the J end by 11 bases, with 17 bases between. The CDR3 length is 12 residues. The CDR3 region is CASIRGTPHAFF. CDR3 coding DNA: TGTGCCAGCATTAGGGGGACACCGCACGCTTTCTTT.

V gene TRBV6-6 combines with J gene TRBJ2-7; 7 bases are a match to TRBD2. V dropped 5 bases and J dropped 6; count of bases not matched to a gene: 13. CDR3 size: 15 residues. CDR1 and CDR2 (germline): MNHNY, SVGAGI (reference sequence). The CDR3 bases are TGTGCCAGCAGTCCTCTCGAGGGAGGGAACCCCGAGCAGTACTTC. It specifies CASSPLEGGNPEQYF.

V gene TRBV7-2 combines with J gene TRBJ2-5, with 8 positions matching TRBD2. Germline V gives CDR1 SGHTA, CDR2 FQGNSA. Trimming cost V 5 bases and J 0 bases; bases outside gene matches: 8. The CDR3 is 16 amino acids. The CDR3 region has the DNA TGTGCCAGCAGCCCCTGGACTAGCCGGAACCAAGAGACCCAGTACTTC. Translation gives CASSPWTSRNQETQYF.